This TCR beta chain was sequenced in a study of blood T cell repertoires in COVID-19. Germline V CDR1 and CDR2: SEHNR, FQNEAQ (reference sequence). V lost 4 bases, J lost 9 bases, and 12 bases stayed unmatched. The CDR3 runs to 15 residues. Sequencing used immunoSEQ multiplex PCR; TCRdb keeps in-frame clones, though not all of them. The sample shows a few hundred thousand clones, over 75% of them seen only once. The rearrangement links TRBV7-9 to TRBJ2-1; TRBD1 aligns across 7 bases. Sequencing was done on a sample of peripheral blood. The TCR sequence derives from a man aged 45-60 years with active or convalescent COVID-19. CDR3 amino acids: CASSSALQGSSEQFF. For the CDR3, the DNA is TGTGCCAGCAGCTCGGCCCTACAGGGGTCCAGTGAGCAGTTCTTC.